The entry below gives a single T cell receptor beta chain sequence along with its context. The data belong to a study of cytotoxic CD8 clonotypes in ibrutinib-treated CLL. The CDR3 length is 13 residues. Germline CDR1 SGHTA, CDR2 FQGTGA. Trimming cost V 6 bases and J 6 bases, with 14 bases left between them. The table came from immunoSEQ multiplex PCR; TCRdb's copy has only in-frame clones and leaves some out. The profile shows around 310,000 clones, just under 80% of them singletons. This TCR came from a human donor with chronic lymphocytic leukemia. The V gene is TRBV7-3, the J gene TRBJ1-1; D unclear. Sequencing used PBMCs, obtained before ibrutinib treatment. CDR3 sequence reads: CASSQDLGAEAFF. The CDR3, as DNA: TGTGCCAGCAGTCAAGATCTAGGCGCTGAAGCTTTCTTT.